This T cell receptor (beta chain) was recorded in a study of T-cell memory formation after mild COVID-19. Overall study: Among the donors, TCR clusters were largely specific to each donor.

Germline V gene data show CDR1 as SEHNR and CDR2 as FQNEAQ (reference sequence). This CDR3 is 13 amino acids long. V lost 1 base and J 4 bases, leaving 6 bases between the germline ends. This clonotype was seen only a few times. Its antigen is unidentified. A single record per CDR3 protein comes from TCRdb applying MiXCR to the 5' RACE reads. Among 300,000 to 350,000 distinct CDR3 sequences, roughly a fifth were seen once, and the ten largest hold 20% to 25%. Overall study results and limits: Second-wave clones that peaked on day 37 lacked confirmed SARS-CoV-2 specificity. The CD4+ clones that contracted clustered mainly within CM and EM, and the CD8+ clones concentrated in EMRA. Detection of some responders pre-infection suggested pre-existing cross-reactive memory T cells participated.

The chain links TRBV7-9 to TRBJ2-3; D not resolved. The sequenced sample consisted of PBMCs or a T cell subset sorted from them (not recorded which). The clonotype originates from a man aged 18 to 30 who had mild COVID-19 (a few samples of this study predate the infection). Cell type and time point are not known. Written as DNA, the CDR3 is TGTGCCAGCAGCTTAGGTCCGTCAGATACGCAGTATTTT. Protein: CASSLGPSDTQYF.